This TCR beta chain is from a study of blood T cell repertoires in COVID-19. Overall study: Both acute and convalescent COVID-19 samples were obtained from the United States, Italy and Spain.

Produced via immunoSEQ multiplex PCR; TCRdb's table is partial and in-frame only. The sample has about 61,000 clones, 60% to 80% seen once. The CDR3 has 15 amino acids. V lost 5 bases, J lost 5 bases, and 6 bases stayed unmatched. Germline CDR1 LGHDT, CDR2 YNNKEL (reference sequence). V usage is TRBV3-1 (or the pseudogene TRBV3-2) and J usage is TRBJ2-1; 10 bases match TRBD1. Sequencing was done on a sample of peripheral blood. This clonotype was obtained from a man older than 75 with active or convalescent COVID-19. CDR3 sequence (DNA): TGTGCCAGCAGCACGCCGGGACAGGGGAACAATGAGCAGTTCTTC. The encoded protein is CASSTPGQGNNEQFF.